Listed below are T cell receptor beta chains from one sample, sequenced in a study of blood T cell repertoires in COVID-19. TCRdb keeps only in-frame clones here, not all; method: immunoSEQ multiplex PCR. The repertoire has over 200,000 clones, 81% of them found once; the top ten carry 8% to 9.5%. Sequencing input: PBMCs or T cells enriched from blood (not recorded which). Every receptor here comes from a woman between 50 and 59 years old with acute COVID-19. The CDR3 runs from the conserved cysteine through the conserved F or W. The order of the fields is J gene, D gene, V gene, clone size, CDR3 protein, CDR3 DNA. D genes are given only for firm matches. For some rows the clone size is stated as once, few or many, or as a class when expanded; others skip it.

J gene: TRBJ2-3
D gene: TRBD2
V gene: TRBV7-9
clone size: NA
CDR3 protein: CASSLDSGGDTQYF
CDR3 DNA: TGTGCCAGCAGCTTGGACAGCGGGGGAGATACGCAGTATTTT

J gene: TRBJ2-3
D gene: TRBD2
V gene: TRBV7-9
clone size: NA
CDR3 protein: CASSPKGLAGAVSTDTQYF
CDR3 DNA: TGTGCCAGCAGCCCCAAAGGACTAGCGGGGGCCGTTAGCACAGATACGCAGTATTTT

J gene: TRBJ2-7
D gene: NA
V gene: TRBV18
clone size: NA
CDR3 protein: CASSPRRSGASSYEQYF
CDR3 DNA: TGTGCCAGCTCCCCAAGGAGGTCCGGAGCAAGCTCCTACGAGCAGTACTTC

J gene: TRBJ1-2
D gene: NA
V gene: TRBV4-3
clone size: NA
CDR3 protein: CASSPGNYGYTF
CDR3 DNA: TGCGCCAGCAGCCCAGGGAACTATGGCTACACCTTC

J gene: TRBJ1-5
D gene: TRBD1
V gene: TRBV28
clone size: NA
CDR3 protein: CASKTDRGPNQPQHF
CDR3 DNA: TGTGCCAGCAAAACGGACAGGGGGCCTAATCAGCCCCAGCATTTT

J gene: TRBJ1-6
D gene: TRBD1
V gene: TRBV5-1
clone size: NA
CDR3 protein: CASSPGSQGIGSPLHF
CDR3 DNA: TGCGCCAGCAGCCCTGGATCACAGGGGATTGGATCACCCCTCCACTTT

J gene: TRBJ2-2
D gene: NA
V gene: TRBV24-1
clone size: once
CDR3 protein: CAVQANTGELFF
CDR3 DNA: TGTGCCGTACAAGCGAACACCGGGGAGCTGTTTTTT

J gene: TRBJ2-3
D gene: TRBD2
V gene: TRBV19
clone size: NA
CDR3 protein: CASRNLAGGFTDTQYF
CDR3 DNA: TGTGCCAGTAGAAACCTAGCGGGAGGTTTCACAGATACGCAGTATTTT

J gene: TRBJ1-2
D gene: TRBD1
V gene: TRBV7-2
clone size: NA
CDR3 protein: CASSLRFLGRGHYYGYTF
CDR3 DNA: TGTGCCAGCAGCTTACGCTTTCTGGGCAGGGGGCATTACTATGGCTACACCTTC

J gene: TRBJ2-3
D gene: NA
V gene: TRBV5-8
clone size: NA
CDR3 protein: CASSSRSVPDTQYF
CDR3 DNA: TGTGCCAGCAGTTCTAGATCAGTGCCGGATACGCAGTATTTT

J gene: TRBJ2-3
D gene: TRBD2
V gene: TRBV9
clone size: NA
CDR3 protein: CASSVVGGLAGTDTQYF
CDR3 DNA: TGTGCCAGCAGCGTAGTTGGGGGACTAGCGGGCACAGATACGCAGTATTTT

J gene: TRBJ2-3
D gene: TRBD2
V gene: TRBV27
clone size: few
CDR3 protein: CASSSPTSGAPEDTQYF
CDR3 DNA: TGTGCCAGCAGTTCTCCGACTAGCGGGGCGCCCGAAGATACGCAGTATTTT

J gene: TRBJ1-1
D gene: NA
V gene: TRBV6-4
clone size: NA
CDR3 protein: CASSEREGTEAFF
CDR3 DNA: TGTGCCAGCAGTGAACGGGAAGGGACTGAAGCTTTCTTT

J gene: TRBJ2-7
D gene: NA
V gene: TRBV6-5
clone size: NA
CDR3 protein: CASSSRDIAYEQYF
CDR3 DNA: TGTGCCAGCAGTTCCCGGGATATCGCCTACGAGCAGTACTTC

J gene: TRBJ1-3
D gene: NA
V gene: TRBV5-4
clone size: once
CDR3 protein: CASSSGGRSSGNTIYF
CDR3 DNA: TGTGCCAGCAGCTCGGGAGGGCGGAGCTCTGGAAACACCATATATTTT

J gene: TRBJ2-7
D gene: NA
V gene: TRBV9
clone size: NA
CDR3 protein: CASSTSGHPNLEQYF
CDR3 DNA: TGTGCCAGCAGCACCTCGGGACACCCGAACCTCGAGCAGTACTTC

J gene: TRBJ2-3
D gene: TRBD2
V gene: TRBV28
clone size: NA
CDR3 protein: CASSLSQQLAGTQYF
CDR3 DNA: TGTGCCAGCAGTTTAAGTCAACAACTAGCGGGAACGCAGTATTTT

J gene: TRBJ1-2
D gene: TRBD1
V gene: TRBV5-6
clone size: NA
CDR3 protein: CASSLFESTGTSGYTF
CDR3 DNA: TGTGCCAGCAGCTTGTTTGAATCGACAGGGACCAGCGGCTACACCTTC

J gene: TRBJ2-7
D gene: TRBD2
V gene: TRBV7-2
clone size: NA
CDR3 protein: CASITGLAGAYEQYF
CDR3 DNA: TGTGCCAGCATCACTGGACTAGCGGGGGCCTACGAGCAGTACTTC

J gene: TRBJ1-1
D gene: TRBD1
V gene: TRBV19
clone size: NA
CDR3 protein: CASWDSTEAFF
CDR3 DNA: TGTGCCAGTTGGGACAGCACTGAAGCTTTCTTT

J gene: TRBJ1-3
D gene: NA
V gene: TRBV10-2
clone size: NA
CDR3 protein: CASSTAEPRSGNTIYF
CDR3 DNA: TGCGCCAGCAGCACCGCGGAGCCTCGCTCTGGAAACACCATATATTTT

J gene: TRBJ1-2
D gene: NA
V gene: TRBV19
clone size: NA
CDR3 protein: CASSIASGGSLYGYTF
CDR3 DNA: TGTGCCAGTAGTATCGCGTCGGGGGGATCACTCTATGGCTACACCTTC

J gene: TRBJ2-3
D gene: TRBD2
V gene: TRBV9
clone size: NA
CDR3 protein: CASSRTSGRGSFADTQYF
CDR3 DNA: TGTGCCAGCAGCAGGACTAGCGGGAGAGGAAGCTTCGCAGATACGCAGTATTTT

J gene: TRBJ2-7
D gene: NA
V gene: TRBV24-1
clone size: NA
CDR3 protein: CATSDLVGRSYEQYF
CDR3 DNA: TGTGCCACCAGTGATTTGGTGGGGAGGTCATACGAGCAGTACTTC

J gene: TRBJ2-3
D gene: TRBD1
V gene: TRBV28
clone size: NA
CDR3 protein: CASSPQGARTTDTQYF
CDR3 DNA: TGTGCCAGCAGCCCACAGGGGGCGAGAACAACAGATACGCAGTATTTT

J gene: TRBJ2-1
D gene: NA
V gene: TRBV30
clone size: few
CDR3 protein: CAWSVQSSGLDEQFF
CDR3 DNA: TGTGCCTGGAGTGTACAGTCGAGCGGCCTCGATGAGCAGTTCTTC

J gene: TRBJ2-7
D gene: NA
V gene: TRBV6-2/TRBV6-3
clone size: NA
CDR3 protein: CASSFWRGSYEQYF
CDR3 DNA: TGTGCCAGCAGTTTTTGGCGGGGTTCCTACGAGCAGTACTTC

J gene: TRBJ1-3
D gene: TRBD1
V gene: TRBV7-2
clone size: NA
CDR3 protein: CASSFEGARGNTIYF
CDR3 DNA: TGTGCCAGCAGCTTCGAGGGGGCGCGGGGAAACACCATATATTTT

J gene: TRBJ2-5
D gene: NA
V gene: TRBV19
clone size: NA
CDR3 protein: CASSARYTETQYF
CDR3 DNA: TGTGCCAGTAGTGCCCGGTATACGGAGACCCAGTACTTC

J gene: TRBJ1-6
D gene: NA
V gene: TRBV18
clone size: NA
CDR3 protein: CASSPIRDSNSPLHF
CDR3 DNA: TGTGCCAGCTCACCGATCAGGGATAGTAATTCACCCCTCCACTTT

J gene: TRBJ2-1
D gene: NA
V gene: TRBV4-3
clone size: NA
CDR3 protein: CASSQVGGGHEQFF
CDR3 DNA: TGCGCCAGCAGCCAAGTGGGAGGAGGGCATGAGCAGTTCTTC

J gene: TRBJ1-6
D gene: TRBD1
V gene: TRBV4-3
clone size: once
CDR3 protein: CASSQFRDSHTSSYNSPLHF
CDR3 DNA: TGCGCCAGCAGCCAATTCCGGGACAGCCACACAAGCTCCTATAATTCACCCCTCCACTTT

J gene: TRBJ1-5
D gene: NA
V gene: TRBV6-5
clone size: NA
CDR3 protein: CASSFDSRPSNQPQHF
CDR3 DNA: TGTGCCAGCAGTTTTGACAGTAGACCCAGCAATCAGCCCCAGCATTTT

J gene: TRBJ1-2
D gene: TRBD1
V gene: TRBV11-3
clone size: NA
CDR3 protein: CASSIRDRDYGYTF
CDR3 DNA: TGTGCCAGCAGCATACGTGACAGGGACTATGGCTACACCTTC

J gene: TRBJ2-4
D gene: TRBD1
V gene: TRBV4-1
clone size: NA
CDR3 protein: CASSQENRGLNIQYF
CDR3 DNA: TGCGCCAGCAGCCAGGAAAACAGGGGGTTGAACATTCAGTACTTC

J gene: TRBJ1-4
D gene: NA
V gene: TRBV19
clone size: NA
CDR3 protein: CASGRAGTNEKLFF
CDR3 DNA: TGTGCCAGTGGGAGAGCGGGAACTAATGAAAAACTGTTTTTT

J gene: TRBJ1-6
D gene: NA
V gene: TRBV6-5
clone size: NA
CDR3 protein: CASRDTPYNSPLHF
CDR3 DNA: TGTGCCAGCAGGGACACCCCATATAATTCACCCCTCCACTTT

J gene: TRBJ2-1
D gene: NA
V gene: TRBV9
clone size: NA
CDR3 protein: CASSVSDSSYNEQFF
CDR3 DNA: TGTGCCAGCAGCGTTAGCGATAGCTCCTACAATGAGCAGTTCTTC

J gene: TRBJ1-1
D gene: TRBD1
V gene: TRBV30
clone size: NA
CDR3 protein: CAWSPDRGNTEAFF
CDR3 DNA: TGTGCCTGGAGTCCCGACAGGGGCAACACTGAAGCTTTCTTT

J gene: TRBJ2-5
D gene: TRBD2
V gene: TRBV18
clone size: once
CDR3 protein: CASSPNGAGQETQYF
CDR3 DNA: TGTGCCAGCTCACCTAATGGAGCGGGGCAAGAGACCCAGTACTTC

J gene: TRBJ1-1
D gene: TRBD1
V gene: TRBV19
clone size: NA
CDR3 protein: CASLGQGRAFF
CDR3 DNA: TGTGCCAGTCTGGGACAGGGCAGGGCTTTCTTT

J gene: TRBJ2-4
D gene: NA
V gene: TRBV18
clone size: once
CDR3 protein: CASSKMTVAKNIQYF
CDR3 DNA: TGTGCCAGCTCGAAAATGACAGTGGCCAAAAACATTCAGTACTTC

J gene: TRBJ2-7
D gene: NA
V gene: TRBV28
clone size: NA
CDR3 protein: CASSGQPPFSSYEQYF
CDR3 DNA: TGTGCCAGCAGCGGACAGCCACCCTTTAGCTCCTACGAGCAGTACTTC

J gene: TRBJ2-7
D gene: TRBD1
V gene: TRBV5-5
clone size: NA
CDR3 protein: CASRPRQGAGSYEQYF
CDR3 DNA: TGTGCCAGCAGACCTAGACAGGGGGCCGGGTCGTACGAGCAGTACTTC

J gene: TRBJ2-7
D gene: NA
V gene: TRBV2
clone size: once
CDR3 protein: CASRAYQPSYEQYF
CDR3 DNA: TGTGCCAGCAGGGCTTATCAGCCTAGCTACGAGCAGTACTTC

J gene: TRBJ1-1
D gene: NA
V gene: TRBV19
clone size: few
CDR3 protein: CARRQPNTEAFF
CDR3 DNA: TGTGCCAGAAGACAGCCGAACACTGAAGCTTTCTTT

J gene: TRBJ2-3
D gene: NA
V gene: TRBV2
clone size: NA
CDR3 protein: CASNWGTSTDTQYF
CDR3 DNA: TGTGCCAGCAATTGGGGGACTAGCACAGATACGCAGTATTTT

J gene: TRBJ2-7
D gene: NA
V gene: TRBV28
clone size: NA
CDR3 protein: CASSSGTGAYEQYF
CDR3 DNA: TGTGCCAGCAGTTCCGGGACGGGGGCCTACGAGCAGTACTTC

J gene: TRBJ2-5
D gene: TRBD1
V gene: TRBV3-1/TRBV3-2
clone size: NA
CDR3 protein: CASSRPGQGASETQYF
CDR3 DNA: TGTGCCAGCAGCCGTCCGGGACAGGGGGCCTCAGAGACCCAGTACTTC

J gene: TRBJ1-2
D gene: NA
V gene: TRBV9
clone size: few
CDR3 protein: CASSVVQSGYGYTF
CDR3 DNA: TGTGCCAGCAGCGTAGTACAGTCTGGCTATGGCTACACCTTC

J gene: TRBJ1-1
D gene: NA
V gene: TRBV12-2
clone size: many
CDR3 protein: CASRLRQGFGNTEAFF
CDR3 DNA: TGTGCAAGTCGCTTACGACAGGGGTTTGGGAACACTGAAGCTTTCTTT

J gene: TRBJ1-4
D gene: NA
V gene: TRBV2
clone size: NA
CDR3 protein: CASRVSGTRGEKLFF
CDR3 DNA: TGTGCCAGCAGGGTCTCGGGGACTAGAGGCGAAAAACTGTTTTTT

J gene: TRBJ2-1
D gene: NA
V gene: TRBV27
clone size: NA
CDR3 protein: CASKGTRGYNEQFF
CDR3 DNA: TGTGCCAGCAAGGGGACCAGGGGCTACAATGAGCAGTTCTTC

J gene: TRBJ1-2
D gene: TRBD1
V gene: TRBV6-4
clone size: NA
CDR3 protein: CASSAHLGGPTEGYTF
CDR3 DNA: TGTGCCAGCAGTGCCCACTTAGGGGGCCCAACAGAAGGCTACACCTTC

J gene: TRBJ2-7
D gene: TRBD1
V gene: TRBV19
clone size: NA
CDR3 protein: CASIGTGGREQYF
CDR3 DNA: TGTGCCAGTATTGGGACAGGGGGCCGCGAGCAGTACTTC

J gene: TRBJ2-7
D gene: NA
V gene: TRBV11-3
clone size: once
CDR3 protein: CASSFHPGLASYEQYF
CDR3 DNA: TGTGCCAGCAGCTTTCACCCGGGACTGGCGTCCTACGAGCAGTACTTC

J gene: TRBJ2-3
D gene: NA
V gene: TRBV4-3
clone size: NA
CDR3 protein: CASSQDQRAAVVQYF
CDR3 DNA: TGCGCCAGCAGCCAAGATCAGAGAGCGGCGGTAGTGCAGTATTTT

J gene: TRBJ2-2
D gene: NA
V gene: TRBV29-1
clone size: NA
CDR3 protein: CSVEDNGRQTNGELFF
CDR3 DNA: TGCAGCGTTGAAGATAACGGGCGACAGACGAACGGGGAGCTGTTTTTT

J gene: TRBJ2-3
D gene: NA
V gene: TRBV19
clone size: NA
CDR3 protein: CASSIGPGLGPTDTQYF
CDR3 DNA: TGTGCCAGTAGTATAGGACCGGGGTTAGGGCCCACAGATACGCAGTATTTT

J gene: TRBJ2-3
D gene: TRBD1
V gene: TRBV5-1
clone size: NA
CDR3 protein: CASSFRPRQGKTSTDTQYF
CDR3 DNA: TGCGCCAGCAGCTTCCGCCCAAGACAGGGGAAGACTAGCACAGATACGCAGTATTTT